This T cell receptor (beta chain) was sequenced for a study of molecular identifiers for immune sequencing clone quantification. For this clonotype: What it recognizes is unknown. With a much larger clone just one base away, this may be a read error.

TCRdb independently ran MiXCR on the PCR reads; one entry per CDR3 protein. This sample has hundreds of thousands of distinct CDR3 sequences, with approximately 20% found just once. Study-level findings and limits: Highly expanded clones may be undercounted when identical TCR molecules share barcodes. In CMV-specific effectors, clones above 20 copies held over 97% of molecules; naive, under 1%.

It was from 20,000 to 1,000,000 sorted cells, with 10%, 30% or 50% RNA, that naive CD8 libraries came. CDR1 is SGHDT, CDR2 YYEEEE, per germline. V lost 0 bases and J 1 base, leaving 15 bases between the germline ends. The CDR3 length is 17 residues. The material sequenced was naive CD8+ T cells from blood, with Jurkat cell RNA spiked in. Subset noted: FACS-sorted CD8+CD4-CCR7+CD45RA+ naive T cells. V gene TRBV5-6 combines with J gene TRBJ2-3; tentatively, D is TRBD2 (6 bases). This receptor was obtained from a human donor in good health. Some libraries in this study had Jurkat cell RNA spiked in. CDR3 sequence reads: CASSLDWGDVGTDTQYF. The DNA for the CDR3 is TGTGCCAGCAGCTTGGATTGGGGGGACGTGGGCACAGATACGCAGTATTTT.